These 20 T cell receptor beta chains were all obtained from the same sample, sequenced in a study of T cells in narcolepsy (dated by TCRdb to the late 2010s). The library was generated by the immunoSEQ multiplex PCR assay. Entries here come from immuneACCESS through TCRdb and include only in-frame sequences with V and J called. Some clones fail to appear in such tables; in the studies checked, an unresolved V gene covers under half of the shortfall, and the cause of the remainder is unknown. This sample comprises around 17,000 clones, around 70% of them detected only once. Of the sample, roughly 13% is held by the ten largest clones. Sequenced: CD45RA- memory CD8+ T cells from PBMCs. Interpreted using the paper, the cell subset or site label stands for: memory T cells sorted ex vivo from peripheral blood. These TCRs come from a human donor with narcolepsy.

V and J are TRBV5-1 and TRBJ2-1; a possible D gene is TRBD2 (6 bases). V lost 4 bases, J lost 8 bases, and 19 bases lay in between. CDR1 SGHRS and CDR2 YFSETQ come from the germline V gene. This CDR3 has 15 amino acids. The CDR3 reads CASSLNGGAGDEQFF. The CDR3 nucleotides read TGCGCCAGCAGCCTGAATGGAGGGGCGGGCGATGAGCAGTTCTTC.

The chain uses TRBV7-9 and TRBJ1-1; no definite D call. The germline gives CDR1 SEHNR, CDR2 FQNEAQ (reference sequence). The CDR3 consists of 15 residues. V was pared by 5 bases and J by 1 base, with 14 bases between. For the CDR3, the DNA is TGTGCCAGCAGCCTCCCCGGAGGGTCGAACACTGAAGCTTTCTTT. Protein sequence: CASSLPGGSNTEAFF.

The rearrangement uses TRBV5-1 and TRBJ2-7, with D unresolved. V was shortened by 3 bases and J by 3 bases, with 10 bases between the two germline ends. The CDR3 runs to 13 residues. Germline assignment: CDR1 SGHRS and CDR2 YFSETQ. In DNA form, the CDR3 reads TGCGCCAGCAGCTCTCAGGTTCTCTACGAGCAGTACTTC. Translating it yields CASSSQVLYEQYF.

The chain joins TRBV5-6 to TRBJ2-1; perhaps TRBD1 as D (5 bases). This CDR3 comprises 16 residues. Trimming left V 5 bases short and J 9 bases short, with 24 bases between. Germline CDR1 SGHDT, CDR2 YYEEEE. The CDR3 sequence: CASSPNRKGVYGEQFF. CDR3 nucleotide sequence: TGTGCCAGCAGTCCTAACAGGAAAGGGGTTTATGGTGAGCAGTTCTTC. The full variable domain, in which reference TRBV5-6 and TRBJ2-1 provide the parts outside the CDR3, is DAGVTQSPTHLIKTRGQQVTLRCSPKSGHDTVSWYQQALGQGPQFIFQYYEEEERQRGNFPDRFSGHQFPNYSSELNVNALLLGDSALYLCASSPNRKGVYGEQFFGPGTRLTVL.

This clone was recorded once. The rearrangement joins TRBV7-8 to TRBJ1-1; D is perhaps TRBD1 (5 bases). CDR1 is SGHVS and CDR2 is FQNEAQ in the germline V gene. There are 13 residues in the CDR3. V was clipped by 5 bases and J by 4 bases, with 11 bases between them. This CDR3 is CASSPGGATEAFF. For the CDR3, the DNA is TGTGCCAGCAGCCCCGGAGGGGCCACTGAAGCTTTCTTT.

The CDR3: CASSLGGTNYEQYF. CDR3 nucleotides: TGCGCCAGCAGCTTGGGTGGTACGAACTACGAGCAGTACTTC. J is TRBJ2-5 and V is TRBV5-1; no clear D gene. The J call is in doubt because the DNA end fits TRBJ2-7 better. CDR3 size: 14 residues. Germline V gene lookup returns CDR1 SGHRS and CDR2 YFSETQ.

The chain carries TRBV6-5 and TRBJ1-1, with D maybe TRBD1 (5 bases). Trimming left V 2 bases short and J 1 base short, with 11 bases between. This CDR3 spans 15 amino acids. CDR1 is MNHEY and CDR2 is SVGAGI in the germline V gene. Here the CDR3 reads CASSYGLQGNTEAFF. DNA of the CDR3: TGTGCCAGCAGTTACGGGTTGCAGGGGAACACTGAAGCTTTCTTT.

The chain joins TRBV11-2 to TRBJ2-1, with D possibly matching TRBD2 (6 bases). Trimming pared 5 bases from V and 0 bases from J, leaving 14 bases between. Germline V gene data show CDR1 as SGHAT and CDR2 as FQNNGV. The CDR3 has 16 residues. DNA for the CDR3: TGTGCCAGCAGCGACGCACCGGGGGACTCCTACAATGAGCAGTTCTTC. Translating it yields CASSDAPGDSYNEQFF.

Only one count was recorded for this clone. The chain employs TRBV6-5 and TRBJ2-7, with TRBD2 identical over 7 bases. J lost 3 bases, V lost 8 bases, and 1 base had no gene match. Germline values: CDR1 MNHEY, CDR2 SVGAGI. This CDR3 spans 11 amino acids. For the CDR3, the DNA is TGTGCCAGCTCGGGAGGCTACGAGCAGTACTTC. As protein: CASSGGYEQYF.

This rearrangement joins TRBV7-8 to TRBJ2-2; 7 nucleotides agree with TRBD1. Germline CDR1 reads SGHVS; CDR2 reads FQNEAQ. The CDR3 spans 16 residues. Trimming removed 4 bases from V and 6 bases from J; junction bases left unmatched: 11. This CDR3 is CASSSRQGTASGELFF. The CDR3 nucleotides are TGTGCCAGCAGCTCCAGACAGGGAACTGCGTCCGGGGAGCTGTTTTTT.

The genes are TRBV13 and TRBJ1-1, with D hard to call. The CDR3 has 15 residues. The ends were cut back, 5 bases at V and 1 base at J, with 14 bases in the middle. Germline assignment: CDR1 PRHDT and CDR2 FYEKMQ (reference sequence). The CDR3 is CASSAPGVGNTEAFF. As DNA, the CDR3 is TGTGCCAGCAGCGCGCCGGGAGTGGGGAACACTGAAGCTTTCTTT.

This clone was seen a few times. The chain is built from TRBV28 and TRBJ2-7, with 10 bases aligning to TRBD1. Germline CDR1 is MDHEN and CDR2 is SYDVKM. The CDR3 runs 15 residues. Germline trimming cut 5 bases from V and 5 bases from J; bases unmatched to any gene: 9. Written as DNA, the CDR3 is TGTGCCAGCAGTATAACTGAGGACAGGGGGGACGAGCAGTACTTC. It encodes CASSITEDRGDEQYF.

There are a few counts of this clone. This sequence joins TRBV7-8 and TRBJ2-1, with 8 bases matching TRBD2. J was trimmed by 7 bases and V by 8 bases; bases with no gene match: 4. CDR3 length equals 12 residues. Germline V gene data show CDR1 as SGHVS and CDR2 as FQNEAQ. The CDR3 coding sequence is TGTGCCAGCTGTCCGGGAGGGAATGAGCAGTTCTTC. It is translated as CASCPGGNEQFF.

In the case of this clone: Other nucleotide sequences in the sample specify the same CDR3. This chain connects TRBV6-5 to TRBJ2-5; D gene unclear. Deletions cut 2 bases from V and 2 bases from J, with 6 bases between. CDR3 size: 13 residues. Per the germline V gene, CDR1 is MNHEY and CDR2 is SVGAGI. The CDR3 here is CASSYGGQETQYF. The CDR3, as DNA: TGTGCCAGCAGTTACGGCGGACAAGAGACCCAGTACTTC.

V and J are TRBV6-1 and TRBJ1-1; D remains unclear. V lost 3 bases to trimming and J lost 0 bases, with 11 bases between them. In germline, CDR1 is MNHNS, CDR2 SASEGT. The CDR3 consists of 15 residues. Here the CDR3 reads CASSEEVVLNTEAFF. In nucleotides, the CDR3 is TGTGCCAGCAGTGAGGAGGTAGTTCTGAACACTGAAGCTTTCTTT.

The rearrangement joins TRBV7-6 to TRBJ1-2, with D tentatively TRBD1 (6 bases). This CDR3 contains 14 residues. V dropped 5 bases and J dropped 3 bases, with 13 bases sitting between them. Per germline, CDR1 SGHVS and CDR2 FNYEAQ. CDR3 protein: CASSATGGDYGYTF. DNA of the CDR3: TGTGCCAGCAGCGCGACAGGAGGCGACTATGGCTACACCTTC. Supplemented by reference TRBV7-6 and TRBJ1-2, the full variable domain reads GAGVSQSPRYKVTKRGQDVALRCDPISGHVSLYWYRQALGQGPEFLTYFNYEAQQDKSGLPNDRFSAERPEGSISTLTIQRTEQRDSAMYRCASSATGGDYGYTFGSGTRLTVV.

The genes are TRBV21-1 and TRBJ2-7; the D call of TRBD1 is as the table states it, not checked on the DNA. TRBV21-1 is a pseudogene locus. The length of the CDR3 is 15 residues. The CDR3 DNA reads TGTGCCAGCAGCATACCGGGACAGGGTCAGGACGAGCAGTACTTC. Translating gives CASSIPGQGQDEQYF.

This clone was seen more than once but under ten times. V gene TRBV27 combines with J gene TRBJ1-1, with TRBD1 matching over 7 bases. Germline loops: CDR1 MNHEY, CDR2 SMNVEV (reference sequence). CDR3 size: 13 residues. After removal of 4 bases from V and 1 base from J, the junction contained 0 bases not matched to a gene. The CDR3 sequence is CASSWTGNTEAFF. The CDR3 DNA sequence: TGTGCCAGCAGTTGGACAGGGAACACTGAAGCTTTCTTT.

The CDR3 region is CASSLIFGGTGELFF. In nucleotides, the CDR3 is TGCGCCAGCAGCTTAATTTTTGGCGGGACCGGGGAGCTGTTTTTT. The chain has TRBV4-1 and TRBJ2-2; perhaps TRBD2 as D (5 bases). Trimming left V 5 bases short and J 5 bases short, with 15 bases between. Germline V lookup: CDR1 MGHRA, CDR2 YSYEKL. The CDR3 has 15 residues.

The rearrangement joins TRBV5-1 to TRBJ2-5; weak D call: TRBD2 (6 bases). V lost 2 bases and J lost 0, with 14 bases in between. Germline CDR1 SGHRS, CDR2 YFSETQ. CDR3 length: 16 residues. The CDR3 sequence is CASSFASGPYQETQYF. In DNA form, the CDR3 reads TGCGCCAGCAGCTTCGCGAGCGGGCCGTACCAAGAGACCCAGTACTTC.